This T cell receptor (beta chain) emerged from a study of OX40 agonist ivuxolimab in advanced cancers. Overall study findings and caveats: The average count of expanded clones was higher among CD8+ T cells than among CD4+.

CDR1 and CDR2 (germline): WSHSY, SAAADI. V was clipped by 0 bases and J by 10 bases, with 9 bases between them. There are 13 residues in the CDR3. Clones were sequenced by immunoSEQ multiplex PCR, and TCRdb holds only the in-frame ones, with some missing. The table has 94,000 or so clones, 84% seen once. Comments on this clone: Antigen specificity is unknown.

The input for sequencing was CD4+ or CD8+ T cells sorted from blood, taken in a trial of the OX40 agonist ivuxolimab. This chain uses TRBV10-2 with TRBJ1-4; D call uncertain. The clonotype originates from an adult with an advanced solid tumor such as melanoma, head and neck, liver or kidney cancer. The CDR3 protein is CASSESTGRKLFF. In DNA form, the CDR3 reads TGCGCCAGCAGTGAGTCTACTGGTAGAAAACTGTTTTTT.